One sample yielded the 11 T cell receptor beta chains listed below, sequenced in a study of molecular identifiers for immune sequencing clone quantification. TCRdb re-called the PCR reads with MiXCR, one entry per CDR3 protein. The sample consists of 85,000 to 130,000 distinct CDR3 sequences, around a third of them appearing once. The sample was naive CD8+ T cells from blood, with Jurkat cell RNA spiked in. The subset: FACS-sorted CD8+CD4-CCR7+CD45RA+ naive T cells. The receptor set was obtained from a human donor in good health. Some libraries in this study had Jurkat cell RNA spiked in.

CDR3 protein: CSAAPANYEQYF. The CDR3, as DNA: TGCAGTGCCGCCCCGGCCAACTACGAGCAGTACTTC. This chain links TRBV20-1 with TRBJ2-7; D unclear. Germline lookup yields CDR1 DFQATT and CDR2 SNEGSKA (reference sequence). V lost 6 bases to trimming and J lost 3 bases, with 12 bases between them. The CDR3 is made up of 12 amino acids.

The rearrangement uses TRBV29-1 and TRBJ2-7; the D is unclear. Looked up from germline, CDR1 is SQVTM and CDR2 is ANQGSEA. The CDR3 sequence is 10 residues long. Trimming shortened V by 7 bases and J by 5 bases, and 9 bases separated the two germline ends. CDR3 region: CSALSHEQYF. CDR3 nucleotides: TGCAGCGCTCTTTCCCACGAGCAGTACTTC.

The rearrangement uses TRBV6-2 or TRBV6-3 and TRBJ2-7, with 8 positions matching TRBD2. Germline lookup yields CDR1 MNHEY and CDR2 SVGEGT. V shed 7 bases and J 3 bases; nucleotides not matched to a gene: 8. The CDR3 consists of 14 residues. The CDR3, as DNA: TGTGCCAGCAACTTAGCGGGGACCATCTACGAGCAGTACTTC. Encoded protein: CASNLAGTIYEQYF.

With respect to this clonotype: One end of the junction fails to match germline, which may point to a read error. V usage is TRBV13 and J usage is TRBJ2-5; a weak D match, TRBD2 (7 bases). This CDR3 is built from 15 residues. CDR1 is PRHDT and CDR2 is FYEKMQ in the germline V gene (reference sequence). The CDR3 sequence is CASSSGTWGQVTQYF. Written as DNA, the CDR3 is TGTGCCAGCAGCAGCGGGACCTGGGGGCAAGTGACCCAGTACTTC. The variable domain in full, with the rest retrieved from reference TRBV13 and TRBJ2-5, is AAGVIQSPRHLIKEKRETATLKCYPIPRHDTVYWYQQGPGQDPQFLISFYEKMQSDKGSIPDRFSAQQFSDYHSELNMSSLELGDSALYFCASSSGTWGQVTQYFGPGTRLLVL.

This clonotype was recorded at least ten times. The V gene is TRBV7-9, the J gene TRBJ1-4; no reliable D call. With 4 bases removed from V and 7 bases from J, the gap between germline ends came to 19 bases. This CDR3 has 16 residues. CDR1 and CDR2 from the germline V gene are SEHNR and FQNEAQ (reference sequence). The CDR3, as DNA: TGTGCCAGCAGCTCTAGTGAATCGGGGATACGTGAAAAACTGTTTTTT. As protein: CASSSSESGIREKLFF.

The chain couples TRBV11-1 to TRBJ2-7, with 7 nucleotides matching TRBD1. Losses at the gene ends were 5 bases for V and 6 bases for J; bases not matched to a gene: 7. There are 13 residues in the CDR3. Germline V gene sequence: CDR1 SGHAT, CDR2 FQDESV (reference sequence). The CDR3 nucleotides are TGTGCCAGCAGCCCGGGACAGAGACTCGAGCAGTACTTC. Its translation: CASSPGQRLEQYF. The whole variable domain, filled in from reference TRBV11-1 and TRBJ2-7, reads EAEVAQSPRYKITEKSQAVAFWCDPISGHATLYWYRQILGQGPELLVQFQDESVVDDSQLPKDRFSAERLKGVDSTLKIQPAELGDSAMYLCASSPGQRLEQYFGPGTRLTVT.

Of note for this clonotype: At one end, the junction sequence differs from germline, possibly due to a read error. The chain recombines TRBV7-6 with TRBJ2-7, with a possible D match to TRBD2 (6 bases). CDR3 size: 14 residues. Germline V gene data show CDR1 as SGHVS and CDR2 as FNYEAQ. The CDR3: CASSSGTSSHEQYF. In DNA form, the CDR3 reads TGTGCCAGCAGCTCGGGCACTAGCTCCCACGAGCAGTACTTC. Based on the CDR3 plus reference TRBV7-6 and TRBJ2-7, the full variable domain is GAGVSQSPRYKVTKRGQDVALRCDPISGHVSLYWYRQALGQGPEFLTYFNYEAQQDKSGLPNDRFSAERPEGSISTLTIQRTEQRDSAMYRCASSSGTSSHEQYFGPGTRLTVT.

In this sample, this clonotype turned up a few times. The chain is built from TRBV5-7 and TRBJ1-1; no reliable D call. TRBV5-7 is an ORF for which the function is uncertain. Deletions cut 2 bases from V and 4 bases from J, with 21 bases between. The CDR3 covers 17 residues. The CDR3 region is CASSFKSTGFPFTEAFF. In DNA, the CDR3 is TGTGCCAGCAGCTTTAAATCCACGGGGTTTCCCTTCACTGAAGCTTTCTTT.

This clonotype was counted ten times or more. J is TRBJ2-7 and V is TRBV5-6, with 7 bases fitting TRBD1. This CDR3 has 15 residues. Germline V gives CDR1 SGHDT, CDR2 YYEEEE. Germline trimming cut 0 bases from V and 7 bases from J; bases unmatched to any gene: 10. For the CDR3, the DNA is TGTGCCAGCAGCTTGGACCGGACAGGACTGGGGGAGCAGTACTTC. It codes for CASSLDRTGLGEQYF.

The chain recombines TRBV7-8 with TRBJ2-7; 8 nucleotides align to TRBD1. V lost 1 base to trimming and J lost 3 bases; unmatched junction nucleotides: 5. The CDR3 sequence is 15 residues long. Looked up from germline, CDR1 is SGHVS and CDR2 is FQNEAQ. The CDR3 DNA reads TGTGCCAGCAGCTTAGGGTGGACAGGGATCTACGAGCAGTACTTC. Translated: CASSLGWTGIYEQYF.

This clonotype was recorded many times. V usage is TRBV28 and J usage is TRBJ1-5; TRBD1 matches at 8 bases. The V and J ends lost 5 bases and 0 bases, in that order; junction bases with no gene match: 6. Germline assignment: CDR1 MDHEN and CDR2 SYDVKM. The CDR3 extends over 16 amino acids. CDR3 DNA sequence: TGTGCCAGCAGTCCCTCGACAGGGGTTAGCAATCAGCCCCAGCATTTT. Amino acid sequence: CASSPSTGVSNQPQHF.